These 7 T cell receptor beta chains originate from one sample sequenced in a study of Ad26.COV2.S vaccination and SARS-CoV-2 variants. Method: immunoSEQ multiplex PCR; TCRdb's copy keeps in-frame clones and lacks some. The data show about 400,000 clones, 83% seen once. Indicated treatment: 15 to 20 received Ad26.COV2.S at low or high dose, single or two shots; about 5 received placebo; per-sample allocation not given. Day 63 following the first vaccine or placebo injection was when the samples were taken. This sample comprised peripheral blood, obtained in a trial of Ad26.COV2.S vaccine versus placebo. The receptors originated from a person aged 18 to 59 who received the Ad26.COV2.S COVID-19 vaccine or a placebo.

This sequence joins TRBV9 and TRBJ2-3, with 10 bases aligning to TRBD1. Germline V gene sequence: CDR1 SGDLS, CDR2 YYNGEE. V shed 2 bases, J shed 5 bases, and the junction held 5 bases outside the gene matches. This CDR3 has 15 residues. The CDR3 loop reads CASSVPGQGKDTQYF. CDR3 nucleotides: TGTGCCAGCAGCGTGCCGGGACAGGGGAAAGATACGCAGTATTTT.

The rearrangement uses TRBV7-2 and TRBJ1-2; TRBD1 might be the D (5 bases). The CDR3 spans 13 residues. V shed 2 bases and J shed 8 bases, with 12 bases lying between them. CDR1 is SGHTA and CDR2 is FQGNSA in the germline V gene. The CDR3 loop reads CASSLWSGKGYTF. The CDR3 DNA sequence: TGTGCCAGCAGCTTATGGTCAGGGAAAGGCTACACCTTC.

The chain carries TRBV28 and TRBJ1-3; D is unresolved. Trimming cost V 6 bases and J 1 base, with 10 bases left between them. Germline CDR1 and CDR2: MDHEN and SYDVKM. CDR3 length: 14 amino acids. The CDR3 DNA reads TGTGCCAGCAGGCTAGTAGGATCTGGAAACACCATATATTTT. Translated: CASRLVGSGNTIYF.

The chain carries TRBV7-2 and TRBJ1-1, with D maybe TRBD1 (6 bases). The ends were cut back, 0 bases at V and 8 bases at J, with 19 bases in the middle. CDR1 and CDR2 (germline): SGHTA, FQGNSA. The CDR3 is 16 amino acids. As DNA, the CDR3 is TGTGCCAGCAGCTTAGCGTCTTCGGGGACAAGTAAGGAAGCTTTCTTT. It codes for CASSLASSGTSKEAFF.

The CDR3 is CASSESNSPLHF. In nucleotides, the CDR3 is TGCGCCAGCAGTGAGTCGAACTCACCCCTCCACTTT. The V and J genes are TRBV10-2 and TRBJ1-6; no clear D. CDR3 size: 12 residues. The germline V gene has CDR1 WSHSY and CDR2 SAAADI. Trimming left V 0 bases short and J 10 bases short, with 4 bases between.

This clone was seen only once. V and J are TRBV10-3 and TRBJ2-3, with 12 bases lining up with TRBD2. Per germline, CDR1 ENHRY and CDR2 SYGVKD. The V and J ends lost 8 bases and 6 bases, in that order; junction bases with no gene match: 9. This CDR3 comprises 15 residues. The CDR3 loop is CAIGVTSGRSDTQYF. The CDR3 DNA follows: TGTGCCATCGGAGTTACTAGCGGGAGGTCCGATACGCAGTATTTT.

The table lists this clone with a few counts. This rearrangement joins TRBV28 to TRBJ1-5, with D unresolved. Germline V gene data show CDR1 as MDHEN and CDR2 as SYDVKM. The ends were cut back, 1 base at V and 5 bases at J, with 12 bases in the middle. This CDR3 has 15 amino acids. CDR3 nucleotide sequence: TGTGCCAGCAGTTTATTGGATGGTTGGGATCAGCCCCAGCATTTT. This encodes CASSLLDGWDQPQHF.